Each of the 12 T cell receptor beta chains below was sequenced from the same sample in a study of regulatory T cells in long-lasting Graves disease. Documented time point: persistent/refractory GD, antithyroid drugs over 5 years with positive TRAb. From RNA extracted from PBMCs, the TCR library was made. Combining iRepertoire HTBI primers with Arm-PCR of CDR3 regions, the authors built TCR beta libraries. In TCRdb, the multiplex PCR reads were re-called with MiXCR into one record per CDR3 protein. The repertoire includes 350,000 to 500,000 distinct CDR3 sequences, roughly 21% of them detected once, and 14% sits in the top ten. Specimen: peripheral blood mononuclear cells (PBMCs), collected when the disease was refractory, from a patient treated with antithyroid drugs. The source of these receptors is a female donor with Graves disease.

This clonotype was seen only a few times. The chain couples TRBV30 to TRBJ2-7; TRBD1 might be the D (5 bases). CDR3 length equals 13 residues. CDR1 and CDR2 (germline): GTSNPN, SVGIG (reference sequence). Trimming left V 0 bases short and J 2 bases short, with 8 bases between. CDR3: CAWSVGRAYEQYF. In DNA form, the CDR3 reads TGTGCCTGGAGTGTTGGCAGGGCCTACGAGCAGTACTTC.

This clonotype was observed a handful of times. This chain uses TRBV25-1 with TRBJ2-5, with D perhaps matching TRBD2 (7 bases). Germline V CDR1 and CDR2: MGHDK, SYGVNS. The ends were cut back, 1 base at V and 4 bases at J, with 13 bases in the middle. This CDR3 has 15 residues. The CDR3: CASSEFGGAGETQYF. The CDR3 nucleotides read TGTGCCAGCAGTGAATTTGGGGGGGCTGGAGAGACCCAGTACTTC.

The chain combines TRBV19 with TRBJ1-1; D call uncertain. V was shortened by 4 bases and J by 1 base, with 10 bases between the two germline ends. The CDR3 runs to 14 residues. Germline-derived CDR1 and CDR2 are LNHDA and SQIVND (reference sequence). CDR3 coding DNA: TGTGCCAGTAGTAGCCAGGCCCCGAACACTGAAGCTTTCTTT. It specifies CASSSQAPNTEAFF.

The chain links TRBV2 to TRBJ2-3, with 11 bases that match TRBD2. V trimming: 7 bases; J trimming: 2 bases; junction bases outside the gene matches: 5. The CDR3 contains 15 residues. CDR1 is SNHLY and CDR2 is FYNNEI in the germline V gene. CDR3 residues: CASMGTSGTTDTQYF. In DNA form, the CDR3 reads TGTGCCAGCATGGGGACTAGCGGAACCACAGATACGCAGTATTTT.

Many counts were recorded for this clonotype. The V call is TRBV15, the J call TRBJ2-7; 7 nucleotides line up with TRBD2. The CDR3 sequence is 16 residues long. V was pared by 2 bases and J by 0 bases, with 7 bases of the junction left unmatched. Germline CDR1 is LNHNV and CDR2 is YYDKDF (reference sequence). Here the CDR3 DNA reads TGTGCCACCAGCAGACCAGGCGGCGGGAGCTCCTACGAGCAGTACTTC. Its translation: CATSRPGGGSSYEQYF.

This clonotype has at least ten counts. The rearrangement joins TRBV11-2 to TRBJ2-7, with 7 bases matching TRBD1. J gave up 3 bases and V 1 base, and 6 bases lay outside the gene matches. The CDR3 runs to 15 residues. The germline V gene encodes CDR1 SGHAT and CDR2 FQNNGV. CDR3 nucleotide sequence: TGTGCCAGCAGCTTAGTTGGAGCAGGGGGCTACGAGCAGTACTTC. This translates into CASSLVGAGGYEQYF.

This clonotype was picked up a small number of times. This chain uses TRBV11-2 with TRBJ2-7, with TRBD2 matching over 9 bases. This CDR3 has 20 amino acids. Looked up from germline, CDR1 is SGHAT and CDR2 is FQNNGV. J was trimmed by 3 bases and V by 4 bases; bases with no gene match: 22. The CDR3 is CASSSLSGVEVAGARYEQYF. The CDR3 nucleotides are TGTGCCAGCAGCTCCCTGAGTGGGGTGGAGGTAGCGGGAGCCCGCTACGAGCAGTACTTC.

The chain links TRBV9 to TRBJ2-2, with no clear D. Trimming cost V 7 bases and J 3 bases, with 10 bases left between them. This CDR3 comprises 13 residues. CDR1 and CDR2 (germline): SGDLS, YYNGEE. CDR3 loop: CASLGLDTGELFF. The CDR3 coding sequence is TGTGCCAGCCTCGGGCTGGACACCGGGGAGCTGTTTTTT.

The chain links TRBV15 to TRBJ2-3; D might be TRBD1 (5 bases). The germline CDR1 and CDR2 sequences are LNHNV and YYDKDF (reference sequence). With 5 bases removed from V and 6 bases from J, the gap between germline ends came to 15 bases. This CDR3 has 14 amino acids. CDR3 sequence (DNA): TGTGCCACCAGCGTCTGGACAACGTCGGATACGCAGTATTTT. Its protein is CATSVWTTSDTQYF.

This rearrangement joins TRBV20-1 to TRBJ2-2; 7 positions agree with TRBD1. The CDR3 is made up of 16 amino acids. The germline V gene has CDR1 DFQATT and CDR2 SNEGSKA (reference sequence). Losses at the gene ends were 0 bases for V and 4 bases for J; bases not matched to a gene: 8. DNA of the CDR3: TGCAGTGCTAGAGATCAAGGCAGGGGGATCACCGGGGAGCTGTTTTTT. Its translation is CSARDQGRGITGELFF.

This clonotype has more than one count but fewer than ten. V gene TRBV28 combines with J gene TRBJ2-3; possible D gene TRBD2, 6 bases. Trimming stripped 4 bases from V and 4 bases from J, with 12 bases between. Germline V gives CDR1 MDHEN, CDR2 SYDVKM. The CDR3 totals 14 residues. The CDR3 sequence is CASSSQGGADTQYF. The CDR3 nucleotides are TGTGCCAGCAGTTCCCAGGGCGGGGCAGATACGCAGTATTTT.

This clonotype showed up just once. The rearrangement joins TRBV6-1 to TRBJ2-7, with 7 bases lining up with TRBD2. V trimming: 2 bases; J trimming: 3 bases; junction bases outside the gene matches: 10. CDR1 MNHNS and CDR2 SASEGT come from the germline V gene. The CDR3 sequence is 16 residues long. In DNA, the CDR3 is TGTGCCAGCAGTGAATGGGGAGGGAGCGGCAACTACGAGCAGTACTTC. Its translation: CASSEWGGSGNYEQYF.